This T cell receptor (beta chain) was sequenced in a study of T cell responses to AZD1222 COVID-19 vaccine. With regard to this clone: This CDR3 is also generated by other DNA sequences in the sample.

Produced via immunoSEQ multiplex PCR; TCRdb's table is partial and in-frame only. The sample consists of roughly 140,000 clones, around nine tenths of them appearing once. This CDR3 spans 13 amino acids. CDR1 and CDR2 (germline): KGHSH, LQKENI. Trimming removed 3 bases from V and 5 bases from J; junction bases left unmatched: 1. Sample: peripheral blood, taken after recovery from COVID-19. The receptor comes from an adult who had recovered from COVID-19. V usage is TRBV18 and J usage is TRBJ1-5; 7 bases agree with TRBD1. The CDR3 sequence: CASSPGTDQPQHF. CDR3 DNA sequence: TGTGCCAGCTCACCGGGGACAGATCAGCCCCAGCATTTT.